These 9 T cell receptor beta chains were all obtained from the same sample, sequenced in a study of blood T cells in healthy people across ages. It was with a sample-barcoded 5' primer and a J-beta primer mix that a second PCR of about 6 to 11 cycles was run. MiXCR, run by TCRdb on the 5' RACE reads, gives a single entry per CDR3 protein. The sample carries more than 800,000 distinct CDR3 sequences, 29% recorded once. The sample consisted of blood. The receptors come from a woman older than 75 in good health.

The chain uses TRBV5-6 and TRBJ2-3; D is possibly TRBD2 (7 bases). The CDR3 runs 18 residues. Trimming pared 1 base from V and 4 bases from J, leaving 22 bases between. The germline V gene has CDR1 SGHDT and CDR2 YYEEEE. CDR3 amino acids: CASSLLEREGGLADTQYF. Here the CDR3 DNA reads TGTGCCAGCAGCTTGCTTGAAAGGGAGGGGGGCCTCGCAGATACGCAGTATTTT. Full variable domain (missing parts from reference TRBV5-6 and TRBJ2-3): DAGVTQSPTHLIKTRGQQVTLRCSPKSGHDTVSWYQQALGQGPQFIFQYYEEEERQRGNFPDRFSGHQFPNYSSELNVNALLLGDSALYLCASSLLEREGGLADTQYFGPGTRLTVL.

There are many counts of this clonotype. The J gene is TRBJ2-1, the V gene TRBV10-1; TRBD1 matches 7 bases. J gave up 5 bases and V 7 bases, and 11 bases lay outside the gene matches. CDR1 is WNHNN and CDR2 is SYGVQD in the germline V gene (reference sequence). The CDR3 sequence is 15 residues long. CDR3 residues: CASMPFRGKNNEQFF. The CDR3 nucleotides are TGCGCCAGCATGCCTTTCAGGGGGAAAAACAATGAGCAGTTCTTC.

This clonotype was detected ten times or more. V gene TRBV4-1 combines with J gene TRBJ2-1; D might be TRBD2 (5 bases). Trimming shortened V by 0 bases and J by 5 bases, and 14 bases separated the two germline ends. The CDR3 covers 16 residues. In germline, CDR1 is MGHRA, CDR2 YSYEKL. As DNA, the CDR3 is TGCGCCAGCAGCCAAGATCCAAGCGGAAGTCACAATGAGCAGTTCTTC. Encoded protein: CASSQDPSGSHNEQFF.

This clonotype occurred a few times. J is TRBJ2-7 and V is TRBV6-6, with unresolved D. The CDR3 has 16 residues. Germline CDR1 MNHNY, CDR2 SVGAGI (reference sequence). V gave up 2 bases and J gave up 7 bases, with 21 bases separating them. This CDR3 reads CASSYVTGSLGNEQYF. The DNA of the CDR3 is TGTGCCAGCAGTTACGTAACGGGCTCACTCGGTAATGAGCAGTACTTC.

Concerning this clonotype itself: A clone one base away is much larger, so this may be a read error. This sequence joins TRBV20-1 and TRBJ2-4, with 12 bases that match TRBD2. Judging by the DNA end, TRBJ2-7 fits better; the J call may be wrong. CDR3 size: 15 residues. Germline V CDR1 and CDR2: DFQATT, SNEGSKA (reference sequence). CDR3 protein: CNASPTSGGRYEQYF. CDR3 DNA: TGCAATGCTAGCCCGACTAGCGGGGGTCGGTACGAGCAGTACTTC.

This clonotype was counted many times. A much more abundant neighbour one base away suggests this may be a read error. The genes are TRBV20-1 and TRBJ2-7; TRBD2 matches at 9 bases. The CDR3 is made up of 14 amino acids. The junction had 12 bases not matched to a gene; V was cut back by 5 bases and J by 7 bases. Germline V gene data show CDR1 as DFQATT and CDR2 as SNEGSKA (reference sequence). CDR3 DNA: TGCAGTGCTCCCCCGGCGGGGGGGTACAATGAGCAGTACTTC. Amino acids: CSAPPAGGYNEQYF.

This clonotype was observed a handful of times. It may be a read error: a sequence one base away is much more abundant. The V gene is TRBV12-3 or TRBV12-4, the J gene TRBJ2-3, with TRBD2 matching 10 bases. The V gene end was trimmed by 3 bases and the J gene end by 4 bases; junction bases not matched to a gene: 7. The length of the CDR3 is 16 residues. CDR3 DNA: TGTGCCAGCAGTTTTTTGGGAGGGACTAGCGCAGATACGCAGTATTTT. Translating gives CASSFLGGTSADTQYF.

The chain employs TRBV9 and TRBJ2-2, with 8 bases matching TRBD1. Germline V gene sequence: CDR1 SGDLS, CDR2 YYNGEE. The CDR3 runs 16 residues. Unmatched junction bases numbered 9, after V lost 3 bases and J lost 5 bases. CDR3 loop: CASSESSGGLTGELFF. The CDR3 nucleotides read TGTGCCAGCAGCGAGAGTTCAGGGGGCCTGACCGGGGAGCTGTTTTTT.

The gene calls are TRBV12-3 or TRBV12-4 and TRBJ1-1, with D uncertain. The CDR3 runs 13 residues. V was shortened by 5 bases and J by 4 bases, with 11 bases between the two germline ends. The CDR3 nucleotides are TGTGCCAGCAGTCAACTTCAAGGCACTGAAGCTTTCTTT. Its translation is CASSQLQGTEAFF.